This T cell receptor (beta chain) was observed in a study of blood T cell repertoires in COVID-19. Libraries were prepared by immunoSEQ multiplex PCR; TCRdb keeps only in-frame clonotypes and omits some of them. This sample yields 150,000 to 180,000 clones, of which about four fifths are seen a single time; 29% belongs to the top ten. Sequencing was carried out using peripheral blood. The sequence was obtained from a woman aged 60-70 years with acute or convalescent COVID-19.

CDR3 in DNA: TGTGCCAGCAGTTACGCCCAGCGGGGGGGTCGTGAGCAGTTCTTC. This sequence encodes CASSYAQRGGREQFF. This sequence joins TRBV6-5 and TRBJ2-1, with 10 nucleotides matching TRBD2. The length of the CDR3 is 15 residues. With 2 bases clipped from V and 9 bases from J, the junction kept 7 bases outside the gene matches. In germline, CDR1 is MNHEY, CDR2 SVGAGI.